A selection of T cell receptor beta chains follows, all from one sample in a study of tumor-infiltrating lymphocytes in oesophageal squamous cell carcinoma. TCRdb re-called the PCR reads with MiXCR, one entry per CDR3 protein. Altogether about 22,000 distinct CDR3 sequences are present, approximately 34% being singletons, with the ten largest covering about 18%. Sequences were obtained from esophageal tumor tissue. The receptors here all came from a female donor with esophageal squamous cell carcinoma. Each CDR3 is given without its conserved first and last residue. Each record gives: CDR3 length, V gene, J gene, CDR3 protein.

>14|TRBV6-1|TRBJ2-7
ASRAPGLANSYEQY
>13|TRBV11-2|TRBJ2-5
ASSPNRGGGETQY
>12|TRBV24-1|TRBJ2-2
ATRSTRTTGELF
>14|TRBV5-1|TRBJ2-5
ASSLGLAATQETQY
>18|TRBV10-3|TRBJ2-1
AISVFGTRAMRERDHEQF
>14|TRBV6-6|TRBJ2-6
ASSYSGISGANVLT
>13|TRBV11-3|TRBJ2-1
ASSLRGALLNEQF
>11|TRBV27|-
ASSHRGGETQY
>14|TRBV11-2|TRBJ2-3
ASSLVLAGEWYEQY
>16|TRBV5-4|TRBJ2-1
ASSRPGAVRSSYNEQF
>17|TRBV11-2|TRBJ2-1
ASSLDRQWTLTRHNEQF
>11|TRBV11-2|TRBJ2-7
ASRQGSSYEQY
>16|TRBV9|-
ASSVGLAALSSYNEQF
>14|TRBV6-7|TRBJ2-3
ASSYVALAGADTQY
>11|TRBV6-1|TRBJ2-2
ATPIQGTGELF
>14|TRBV5-4|TRBJ2-2
ASSSLAGKNTGELF
>12|TRBV6-6|-
ASSYGADSYEQY
>12|TRBV19|TRBJ2-1
ASSRKGADNEQF
>12|TRBV19|TRBJ1-2
ASSLVAANYGYT
>13|TRBV24-1|TRBJ2-6
ATSPTGAGANVLT
>14|TRBV18|TRBJ1-5
ASSQVSTAFDQPQH
>15|TRBV3-1|TRBJ2-3
ASSQGGGGTNTGELY
>11|TRBV7-9|TRBJ2-7
GGVYTGADEQY
>11|TRBV11-2|TRBJ2-7
ASSPSVGYEQY
>11|TRBV27|TRBJ2-3
ASSLTVRDTQY
>13|TRBV7-8|TRBJ2-7
ASSVPGASSYEQY
>14|TRBV6-2/TRBV6-3|TRBJ2-3
ASSYRTSRASDTQY
>12|TRBV7-4|-
ASSSWTGPETQY
>13|TRBV7-3|TRBJ2-5
ASSSSLGLAGEQY
>12|TRBV20-1|TRBJ1-2
SATRPQDLYGYT
>12|TRBV2|TRBJ2-7
ASSVAGETYEQY
>12|TRBV29-1|TRBJ2-7
SVVGQGVSDEQY
>13|TRBV5-3|-
ASRDNRGGQETQY
>12|TRBV15|TRBJ2-7
ATSRGDRGHEQY
>14|TRBV2|TRBJ1-3
ASSEQAAGLGDTIY
>10|TRBV7-6|TRBJ2-1
ASSDGHNEQF
>14|TRBV12-3/TRBV12-4|TRBJ1-6
ASTVKGTGATYEQH
>14|TRBV5-6|TRBJ2-2
ASSVGTGGYTGELF
>12|TRBV7-2|TRBJ1-2
ASSLGVGIYGYT
>12|TRBV12-3/TRBV12-4|TRBJ1-4
ASSGDRVNEKLF